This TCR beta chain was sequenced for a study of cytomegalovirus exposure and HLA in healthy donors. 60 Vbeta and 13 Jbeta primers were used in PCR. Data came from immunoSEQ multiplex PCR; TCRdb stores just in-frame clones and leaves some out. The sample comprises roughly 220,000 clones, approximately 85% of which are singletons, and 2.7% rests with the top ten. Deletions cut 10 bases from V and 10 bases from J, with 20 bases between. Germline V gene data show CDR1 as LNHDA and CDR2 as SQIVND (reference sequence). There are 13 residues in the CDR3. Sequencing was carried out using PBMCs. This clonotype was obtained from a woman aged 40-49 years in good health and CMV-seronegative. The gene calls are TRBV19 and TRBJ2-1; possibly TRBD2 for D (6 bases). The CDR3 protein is CATLSGGGGEQFF. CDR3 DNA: TGTGCCACCTTATCTGGGGGAGGAGGGGAGCAGTTCTTC.